This T cell receptor beta chain was sequenced in a study of breast tumors, draining lymph nodes, adjacent tissues. Overall study results and limits: Data only fit, rather than demonstrated, lymph node origin of most tumor T cells. Tumor and nontumor repertoires were significantly more similar in luminal-like than in basal-like breast cancer.

Losses at the gene ends were 5 bases for V and 2 bases for J; bases not matched to a gene: 4. The CDR3 is made up of 13 amino acids. From germline, CDR1 is SQVTM and CDR2 ANQGSEA. In this sample, this clonotype turned up many times. Its matching antigen is unknown. TCRdb itself ran the multiplex PCR reads through MiXCR, one entry per CDR3 protein. The top ten clones hold roughly 3.5% of a sample with 100,000 to 150,000 distinct CDR3 sequences, about 20% of them seen once. Breast cancer patients provided tissue from their axillary draining lymph nodes. This chain connects TRBV29-1 to TRBJ2-3; 7 nucleotides align to TRBD2. This receptor was taken from a female donor with breast cancer. Some clones in this sample may be carry-over from other donors' samples. Sequencing was performed on axillary lymph node tissue. Here the CDR3 DNA reads TGCAGCGTTCAACGGGGGGACACAGATACGCAGTATTTT. This sequence encodes CSVQRGDTDTQYF.